This T cell receptor (beta chain) was retrieved from a study of blood T cells in healthy people across ages. This clonotype was found once. The CDR3 has 16 amino acids. Trimming left V 0 bases short and J 2 bases short, with 14 bases between. Germline V gene lookup returns CDR1 SGHRS and CDR2 YFSETQ. The study recruited healthy Caucasian donors from Russia who were aged about 6 to 95. Every sample gave at least 5 micrograms of total RNA when it was extracted. A second roughly 7 to 11 cycle PCR used barcoded and J-beta primers. One entry per CDR3 protein, called by TCRdb with MiXCR from the 5' RACE reads. In the table there are approximately 800,000 distinct CDR3 sequences, approximately 53% of which are singletons.

The V and J genes are TRBV5-1 and TRBJ2-5; D remains unclear. What was sequenced was blood. This receptor was obtained from a man between 40 and 49 years old in good health. CDR3 coding DNA: TGCGCCAGCAGCTTGGATGGTATCTATCAACAAGAGACCCAGTACTTC. Residues: CASSLDGIYQQETQYF.